This T cell receptor beta chain was sequenced in a study of CD8 T cell repertoires and HIV-1 epitope variants. The wider study: Tested: three Gag epitope families, Nef HW9 and YT9.

Libraries were prepared by immunoSEQ multiplex PCR; TCRdb keeps only in-frame clonotypes and omits some of them. Found here are roughly 6,000 clones, around three fifths of them singletons; the top ten hold less than 45%. This clone was counted a few times. Its antigen is currently unknown. The clonotype was recovered from a male donor with HIV. Sequenced: cultured CD8+ T cells derived from PBMCs.

CDR3 coding DNA: TGCGCCAGCAGCCAAGACGGCGGGGGGAACACTGAAGCTTTCTTT. This sequence encodes CASSQDGGGNTEAFF. The chain joins TRBV4-1 to TRBJ1-1; D perhaps matches TRBD1 (5 bases). There are 15 residues in the CDR3. V shed 0 bases and J shed 1 base, with 9 bases lying between them. Germline CDR1 reads MGHRA; CDR2 reads YSYEKL.